The T cell receptor beta chain described here comes from a study of cytomegalovirus exposure and HLA in healthy donors. Trimming cost V 0 bases and J 4 bases, with 15 bases left between them. CDR3 length: 16 residues. The germline gives CDR1 LGHNA, CDR2 YSLEER. Concerning this clone: Its antigen is unidentified.

This PCR relied on a set of 60 Vbeta primers and 13 Jbeta primers. Per the original data handling: Later reanalysis found roughly 80 million unique TCR beta chains, 9 million to 12 million of them shared. Assay used: immunoSEQ multiplex PCR; TCRdb lists only in-frame clones, some missing. D and trimming come from the DNA, and the V and J calls and clone size come from that table. The repertoire has some 56,000 clones, roughly 50% of them found once; the top ten carry approximately 12%. Whole-study findings and limits: Segments of the TCR beta V type were, in most cases, productive about 87% or about 30% of the time in an earlier analysis.

Sequences were obtained from PBMCs. The sequence came from a human donor in good health. The rearrangement uses TRBV4-3 and TRBJ1-1; tentative D call: TRBD1 (5 bases). The CDR3 bases are TGCGCCAGCAGCCAAGATAGGGCAGGGAAGGGCACTGAAGCTTTCTTT. This sequence encodes CASSQDRAGKGTEAFF.